This T cell receptor beta chain originates from a study of shared clonotypes between healthy human individuals. The study's findings and limits: Roughly 5% of naive CD4 clonotypes were common to a few donors.

Assay: immunoSEQ multiplex PCR; the TCRdb copy retains only in-frame clones and omits some. The profile shows about 1 million clones, around four fifths of them singletons. The trim removed 1 base at V and 8 bases at J, leaving 5 bases unmatched. Per germline, CDR1 GTSNPN and CDR2 SVGIG (reference sequence). The CDR3 runs 13 residues. Concerning this clone itself: The antigen is unknown.

This chain connects TRBV30 to TRBJ1-1, with 9 bases lining up with TRBD1. This receptor was taken from a man aged 18 to 29 in good health. The sequenced sample consisted of memory CD4+ T cells sorted from blood. Regarding subset: CD45RA-negative fraction. As DNA, the CDR3 is TGTGCCTGGAGTGGGAGACAGGGGGGGGAAGCTTTCTTT. Protein: CAWSGRQGGEAFF.